The clone carrying this T cell receptor beta chain came up once. The CDR3 has 15 amino acids. Germline CDR1 and CDR2: SGHTA and FQGNSA. Trimming pared 5 bases from V and 6 bases from J, leaving 19 bases between. The data derive from a study of technical replicates of blood from a handful of donors. Sequencing was performed with immunoSEQ multiplex PCR; in TCRdb, only in-frame clones are kept and a portion is missing. The sample includes some 11,000 clones, 90% to 95% of them seen just once. The chain links TRBV7-2 to TRBJ2-5; weak D call: TRBD2 (6 bases). The sample comprised PBMCs. The sequence came from a human donor in good health. CDR3 amino acids: CASSAGPGAQQTQYF. The CDR3, as DNA: TGTGCCAGCAGCGCCGGACCGGGAGCCCAGCAGACCCAGTACTTC.